Below are 14 T cell receptor beta chains sequenced from a single sample in a study of spatial heterogeneity in lung cancer. TCRdb ran MiXCR on the 5' RACE reads and lists one entry per CDR3 protein. The sample contains approximately 21,000 distinct CDR3 sequences, 3% to 3.5% of which appear only once. Noted time point: sample taken at primary tumor resection. Tumor, nontumor lung or frozen PBMC supplied whole RNA, sequenced without sorting. The sequences come from PBMCs, collected at surgery. All receptors come from a female donor with early-stage non-small cell lung cancer.

This clonotype was seen ten or more times. V is TRBV28 and J is TRBJ2-1; TRBD1 is a possible D gene (6 bases). The germline CDR1 and CDR2 sequences are MDHEN and SYDVKM. CDR3 length: 16 residues. V was trimmed by 5 bases and J by 4 bases, leaving 18 bases between them. The CDR3 region is CASSTYPGTGYNEQFF. In DNA form, the CDR3 reads TGTGCCAGCAGTACTTACCCCGGTACAGGGTACAATGAGCAGTTCTTC.

This clonotype was seen many times. The chain joins TRBV24-1 to TRBJ2-1, with 11 bases identical to TRBD2. This CDR3 has 16 residues. V was pared by 4 bases and J by 2 bases, with 3 bases of the junction left unmatched. The germline V gene has CDR1 KGHDR and CDR2 SFDVKD. For the CDR3, the DNA is TGTGCCACCAGTGACATAGCGGGAGGGCCCTACAATGAGCAGTTCTTC. Translated: CATSDIAGGPYNEQFF.

Within the sample, this clonotype is medium-sized (0.01 to 0.1%). The V and J genes are TRBV7-9 and TRBJ2-1; 9 nucleotides line up with TRBD1. In germline, CDR1 is SEHNR, CDR2 FQNEAQ (reference sequence). The CDR3 loop spans 14 amino acids. Trimming cost V 10 bases and J 8 bases; bases outside gene matches: 12. CDR3 protein: CATPHGTGRYEQFF. Here the CDR3 DNA reads TGTGCCACCCCCCACGGGACAGGGCGGTATGAGCAGTTCTTC.

This clonotype occurred many times. This chain joins TRBV30 and TRBJ2-7; D is perhaps TRBD2 (6 bases). Germline V gene data show CDR1 as GTSNPN and CDR2 as SVGIG (reference sequence). V was cut by 3 bases and J by 0 bases, with 9 bases left in between. The CDR3 spans 13 residues. CDR3: CAWSPGSSYEQYF. The CDR3 region has the DNA TGTGCCTGGAGCCCCGGGAGCTCCTACGAGCAGTACTTC.

This clonotype was found many times. V and J are TRBV7-8 and TRBJ2-7; 8 bases are a match to TRBD2. J gave up 4 bases and V 1 base, and 9 bases lay outside the gene matches. The CDR3 is 16 residues long. Per germline, CDR1 SGHVS and CDR2 FQNEAQ. CDR3 protein: CASSLDSSGSFYEQYF. The DNA of the CDR3 is TGTGCCAGCAGCTTAGACTCCAGCGGGAGCTTTTACGAGCAGTACTTC.

This clonotype was counted many times. The chain carries TRBV29-1 and TRBJ1-2; 7 bases align to TRBD1. V was clipped by 2 bases and J by 4 bases; unmatched bases: 4. The CDR3 runs 13 residues. Germline loops: CDR1 SQVTM, CDR2 ANQGSEA. The CDR3 DNA reads as TGCAGCGTTGAACGGGGACAGCTCTATGGCTACACCTTC. This codes for CSVERGQLYGYTF. The entire variable domain, with the rest obtained from reference TRBV29-1 and TRBJ1-2, is as follows: SAVISQKPSRDICQRGTSLTIQCQVDSQVTMMFWYRQQPGQSLTLIATANQGSEATYESGFVIDKFPISRPNLTFSTLTVSNMSPEDSSIYLCSVERGQLYGYTFGSGTRLTVV.

This clonotype was seen at least ten times. The V and J genes are TRBV20-1 and TRBJ1-3; D call uncertain. This CDR3 region has 13 residues. CDR1 and CDR2 from the germline V gene are DFQATT and SNEGSKA (reference sequence). V gave up 4 bases and J gave up 0 bases, with 7 bases separating them. The CDR3 protein is CSANLPSGNTIYF. In nucleotides, the CDR3 is TGCAGTGCTAATCTGCCCTCTGGAAACACCATATATTTT.

This clonotype was seen ten or more times. This chain connects TRBV27 to TRBJ2-1; D perhaps matches TRBD1 (5 bases). Between the trimmed V and J ends, which lost 5 bases and 4 bases, there was a span of 12 bases. Germline CDR1 is MNHEY and CDR2 is SMNVEV (reference sequence). This CDR3 is built from 14 residues. Here the CDR3 DNA reads TGTGCCAGCAGTATAAGATCAGGGTACAATGAGCAGTTCTTC. Protein product: CASSIRSGYNEQFF.

The chain couples TRBV12-3 or TRBV12-4 to TRBJ1-4, with D hard to call. The V gene lost 3 bases and the J gene lost 7 bases, with 12 bases spanning the gap. The CDR3 is 14 amino acids. CDR3 sequence reads: CASSLGRTIEKLFF. CDR3 bases: TGTGCCAGCAGTTTGGGCAGGACGATTGAAAAACTGTTTTTT.

This clonotype has ten or more counts. The chain has TRBV20-1 and TRBJ2-6; D perhaps matches TRBD1 (7 bases). Trimming took 5 bases from V and 0 from J, leaving 14 bases between them. This CDR3 region has 16 residues. Germline V gene lookup returns CDR1 DFQATT and CDR2 SNEGSKA (reference sequence). The CDR3 sequence is CSAGGGVDSGANVLTF. CDR3 coding DNA: TGCAGTGCTGGAGGGGGCGTGGACTCTGGGGCCAACGTCCTGACTTTC.

This clonotype qualifies as medium-sized (0.01 to 0.1%). V and J are TRBV20-1 and TRBJ2-7, with 13 bases aligning to TRBD2. Germline V lookup: CDR1 DFQATT, CDR2 SNEGSKA (reference sequence). The CDR3 consists of 14 residues. Germline trimming cut 6 bases from V and 4 bases from J; bases unmatched to any gene: 6. The CDR3 DNA reads TGCAGTGCACCCGGGACTAGCGGGAAATACGAGCAGTACTTC. As protein: CSAPGTSGKYEQYF.

This clonotype is judged large (0.1 to 1%). This chain connects TRBV24-1 to TRBJ2-1; 9 nucleotides agree with TRBD1. CDR1 and CDR2 from the germline V gene are KGHDR and SFDVKD. The CDR3 totals 16 residues. V gave up 9 bases and J gave up 4 bases; unmatched junction bases: 12. The CDR3, as DNA: TGTGCCACCGGGGGACAGGGAAAGTTCAGTTACAATGAGCAGTTCTTC. This translates into CATGGQGKFSYNEQFF.

In its sample, this clonotype was seen many times. J is TRBJ2-7 and V is TRBV7-9, with TRBD1 matching over 8 bases. The trim removed 5 bases at V and 4 bases at J, leaving 22 bases unmatched. The CDR3 has 19 residues. Germline values: CDR1 SEHNR, CDR2 FQNEAQ (reference sequence). CDR3 sequence reads: CASSAPDRVEGGGIYEQYF. Written as DNA, the CDR3 is TGTGCCAGCAGCGCCCCGGACAGGGTCGAGGGAGGCGGGATTTACGAGCAGTACTTC.

This chain connects TRBV7-9 to TRBJ2-1; TRBD2 agrees at 13 bases. Germline V CDR1 and CDR2: SEHNR, FQNEAQ (reference sequence). With V trimmed by 5 bases and J by 6 bases, 4 bases remained unmatched. This CDR3 contains 15 residues. CDR3 nucleotides: TGTGCCAGCAGCCAGGGACTAGCGGGATCCAATGAGCAGTTCTTC. It codes for CASSQGLAGSNEQFF.